Shown below are 14 T cell receptor beta chains from a single sample sequenced in a study of shared clonotypes between healthy human individuals. Profiling relied on immunoSEQ multiplex PCR, and the TCRdb table lists in-frame clones only, not all of them. This table holds about 1.1 million clones, about four fifths found once. The sequenced sample consisted of memory CD4+ T cells from PBMCs. Subset meaning: CD45RA-negative fraction. These receptors were obtained from a man between 18 and 35 years old in good health. Some clones in this sample may be carry-over from other donors' samples.

This clone has only one observation. The J gene is TRBJ2-1, the V gene TRBV11-2; 12 bases fit TRBD2. Trimming at V came to 5 bases and at J to 7 bases, leaving 6 bases not matched to a gene. The CDR3 length is 15 residues. CDR1 and CDR2 (germline): SGHAT, FQNNGV. CDR3 amino acids: CASSPLAGGLNEQFF. The CDR3 region has the DNA TGTGCCAGCAGCCCCCTAGCGGGAGGGCTGAATGAGCAGTTCTTC.

The CDR3 sequence is CASSRNRAYNEQFF. CDR3 in DNA: TGTGCCAGCAGTCGTAACAGGGCCTACAATGAGCAGTTCTTC. The chain has TRBV11-3 and TRBJ2-1; D may be TRBD1 (6 bases). The CDR3 contains 14 residues. Germline assignment: CDR1 SGHNT and CDR2 YENEEA. Trimming left V 6 bases short and J 2 bases short, with 11 bases between.

The J gene is TRBJ2-7, the V gene TRBV5-1; possibly TRBD2 for D (5 bases). The V end lost 4 bases, the J end lost 0 bases, and 14 bases lay between the germline ends. The CDR3 is made up of 15 amino acids. Germline loops: CDR1 SGHRS, CDR2 YFSETQ. CDR3: CASSAMDSVSYEQYF. CDR3 DNA: TGCGCCAGCAGCGCGATGGACTCTGTCTCCTACGAGCAGTACTTC.

A few counts support this clone. The chain combines TRBV15 with TRBJ1-4; D is unresolved. The CDR3 is 14 amino acids. Trimming shortened V by 6 bases and J by 1 base, and 9 bases separated the two germline ends. The V gene's germline CDR1 is LNHNV and CDR2 YYDKDF (reference sequence). The CDR3 bases are TGTGCCACCAGGAAAGGGCTAACTAATGAAAAACTGTTTTTT. It specifies CATRKGLTNEKLFF.

V is TRBV7-2 and J is TRBJ1-4; 8 nucleotides agree with TRBD1. Germline lookup yields CDR1 SGHTA and CDR2 FQGNSA. V was clipped by 5 bases and J by 7 bases; unmatched bases: 6. The CDR3 covers 14 residues. The CDR3 loop reads CASSRTGLGEKLFF. The DNA of the CDR3 is TGTGCCAGCAGCCGGACAGGGTTGGGTGAAAAACTGTTTTTT.

V and J are TRBV5-1 and TRBJ2-5, with TRBD1 as a possible D gene (6 bases). Germline CDR1 reads SGHRS; CDR2 reads YFSETQ. Deletions cut 5 bases from V and 5 bases from J, with 19 bases between. The CDR3 length is 15 residues. The CDR3 sequence: CASSHGTPLVETQYF. The DNA of the CDR3 is TGCGCCAGCAGTCACGGGACACCCCTGGTGGAGACCCAGTACTTC.

The gene calls are TRBV27 and TRBJ2-1; a weak D match, TRBD2 (5 bases). The CDR3 totals 15 residues. CDR1 is MNHEY and CDR2 is SMNVEV in the germline V gene (reference sequence). Trimming left V 5 bases short and J 4 bases short, with 15 bases between. DNA for the CDR3: TGTGCCAGCAGTAGGCGGGTTACCCAGTACAATGAGCAGTTCTTC. Translated, it gives CASSRRVTQYNEQFF.

The rearrangement joins TRBV7-2 to TRBJ2-2; D is perhaps TRBD1 (5 bases). Germline CDR1 reads SGHTA; CDR2 reads FQGNSA. CDR3 length: 15 residues. Trimming pared 1 base from V and 7 bases from J, leaving 13 bases between. Here the CDR3 reads CASSLGTGQGGELFF. CDR3 DNA sequence: TGTGCCAGCAGCTTAGGCACAGGCCAGGGCGGGGAGCTGTTTTTT.

The sample holds one count of this clone. The chain combines TRBV4-3 with TRBJ1-3; no firm D call. The CDR3 is 15 residues long. Trimming removed 0 bases from V and 3 bases from J, with 9 bases in between. CDR1 is LGHNA and CDR2 is YSLEER in the germline V gene. CDR3 residues: CASSQDGSRGNTIYF. The CDR3 DNA is TGCGCCAGCAGCCAAGATGGCTCCCGTGGAAACACCATATATTTT.

This clone appeared a single time. The rearrangement uses TRBV15 and TRBJ1-3; TRBD1 agrees at 7 bases. CDR1 and CDR2 from the germline V gene are LNHNV and YYDKDF (reference sequence). V gave up 1 base and J gave up 0 bases; unmatched junction bases: 0. The CDR3 length is 15 residues. The CDR3 spells CATSRGQGSGNTIYF. CDR3 DNA: TGTGCCACCAGCAGAGGACAGGGCTCTGGAAACACCATATATTTT.

The chain has TRBV28 and TRBJ2-1, with 7 bases matching TRBD2. The CDR3 is 15 amino acids. Germline CDR1 reads MDHEN; CDR2 reads SYDVKM. V lost 6 bases, J lost 5 bases, and 10 bases stayed unmatched. The CDR3 DNA reads as TGTGCCAGCAGCGTTGGGGGAGGGCCCCACAATGAGCAGTTCTTC. This sequence encodes CASSVGGGPHNEQFF.

The J gene is TRBJ1-1, the V gene TRBV7-9; 8 bases match TRBD1. The V and J ends lost 6 bases and 4 bases, in that order; junction bases with no gene match: 7. Germline V gene sequence: CDR1 SEHNR, CDR2 FQNEAQ (reference sequence). This CDR3 contains 14 residues. The CDR3 DNA reads as TGTGCCAGCAGTTTTACAGGGGGGAGCACTGAAGCTTTCTTT. Encoded protein: CASSFTGGSTEAFF.

This rearrangement joins TRBV4-2 to TRBJ2-6; tentatively, D is TRBD1 (6 bases). Germline V gene sequence: CDR1 LGHNA, CDR2 YNFKEQ. The CDR3 is 17 amino acids. Trimming took off 1 base at V and 2 bases at J, with 12 bases between the two ends. The CDR3 spells CASSQAEAGAGANVLTF. CDR3 in DNA: TGTGCCAGCAGCCAAGCTGAGGCAGGGGCTGGGGCCAACGTCCTGACTTTC.

The V and J genes are TRBV29-1 and TRBJ1-1; D might be TRBD1 (5 bases). This CDR3 is built from 16 residues. Between the trimmed V and J ends, which lost 4 bases and 2 bases, there was a span of 20 bases. Germline V CDR1 and CDR2: SQVTM, ANQGSEA. The DNA of the CDR3 is TGCAGCGTTGGGTACAGGCTGGGGAGGAAAAACACTGAAGCTTTCTTT. It codes for CSVGYRLGRKNTEAFF.